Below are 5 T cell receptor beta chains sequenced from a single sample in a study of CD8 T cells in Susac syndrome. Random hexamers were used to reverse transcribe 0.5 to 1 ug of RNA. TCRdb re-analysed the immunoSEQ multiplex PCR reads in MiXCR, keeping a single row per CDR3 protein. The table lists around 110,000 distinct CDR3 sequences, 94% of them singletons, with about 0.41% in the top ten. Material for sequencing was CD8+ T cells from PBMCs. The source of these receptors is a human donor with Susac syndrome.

CDR3 coding DNA: TGTGCCAGCAGCGCGGACAGTTCGGGGTTCACTGAAGCTTTCTTT. Protein: CASSADSSGFTEAFF. The chain links TRBV7-3 to TRBJ1-1; tentative D call: TRBD1 (6 bases). The V end was cut by 5 bases, the J end by 4 bases, with 17 bases between. Looked up from germline, CDR1 is SGHTA and CDR2 is FQGTGA. The CDR3 extends over 15 amino acids. The whole variable domain, remainder taken from reference TRBV7-3 and TRBJ1-1, is GAGVSQTPSNKVTEKGKYVELRCDPISGHTALYWYRQSLGQGPEFLIYFQGTGAADDSGLPNDRFFAVRPEGSVSTLKIQRTERGDSAVYLCASSADSSGFTEAFFGQGTRLTVV.

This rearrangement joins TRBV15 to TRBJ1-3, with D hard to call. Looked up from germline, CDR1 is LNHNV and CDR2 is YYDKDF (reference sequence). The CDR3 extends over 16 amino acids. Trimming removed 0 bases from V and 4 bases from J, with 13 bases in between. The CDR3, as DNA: TGTGCCACCAGCAGAGATAGGTCGGCGGCAGGAAACACCATATATTTT. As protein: CATSRDRSAAGNTIYF.

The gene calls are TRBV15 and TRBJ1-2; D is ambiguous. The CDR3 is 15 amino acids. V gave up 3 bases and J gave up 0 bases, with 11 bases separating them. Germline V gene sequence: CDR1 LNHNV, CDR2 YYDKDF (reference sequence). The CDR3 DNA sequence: TGTGCCACCAGCAGCCTCGAGGGAGCTAACTATGGCTACACCTTC. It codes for CATSSLEGANYGYTF.

The DNA for the CDR3 is TGTGCCAGCAGTTTAGCCAAGACAGGGAAGGAGGACAATGAGCAGTTCTTC. It translates to CASSLAKTGKEDNEQFF. This sequence joins TRBV12-3 or TRBV12-4 and TRBJ2-1; 7 nucleotides align to TRBD1. With 0 bases clipped from V and 5 bases from J, the junction kept 10 bases outside the gene matches. The CDR3 runs to 17 residues.

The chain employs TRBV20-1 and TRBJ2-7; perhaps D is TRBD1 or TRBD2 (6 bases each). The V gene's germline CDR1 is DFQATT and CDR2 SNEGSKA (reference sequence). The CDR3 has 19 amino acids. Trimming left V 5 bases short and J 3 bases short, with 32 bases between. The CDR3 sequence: CSAENVSGQPFVGLYEQYF. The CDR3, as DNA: TGCAGTGCTGAAAACGTCTCGGGACAACCTTTTGTGGGACTCTACGAGCAGTACTTC.